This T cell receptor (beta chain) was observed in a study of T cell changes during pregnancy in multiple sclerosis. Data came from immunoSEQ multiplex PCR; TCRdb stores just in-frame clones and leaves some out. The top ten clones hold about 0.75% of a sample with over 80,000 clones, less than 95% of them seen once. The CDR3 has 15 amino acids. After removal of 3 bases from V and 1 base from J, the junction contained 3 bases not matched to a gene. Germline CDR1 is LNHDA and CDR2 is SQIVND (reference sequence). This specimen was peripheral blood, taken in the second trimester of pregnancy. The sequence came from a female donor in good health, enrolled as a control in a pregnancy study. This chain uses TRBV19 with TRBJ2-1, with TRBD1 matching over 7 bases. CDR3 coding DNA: TGTGCCAGTAGTATCGAGGGGGCTTCCTACAATGAGCAGTTCTTC. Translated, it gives CASSIEGASYNEQFF.